The clone carrying this TCR beta chain showed up just a few times. CDR1 is DFQATT and CDR2 is SNEGSKA in the germline V gene (reference sequence). The CDR3 sequence is 10 residues long. V shed 2 bases and J shed 3 bases, with 2 bases lying between them. Library preparation (for TCRbeta) was performed with unique molecular identifiers. TCRdb fed the PCR reads into MiXCR, producing one record per CDR3 protein. The top ten clones hold just under 7.5% of a sample with about 300,000 distinct CDR3 sequences, 9.5% to 13% of them seen once. This sample is drawn from a study of T-cell reconstitution after alpha-beta-depleted transplantation in children.

This receptor was identified in a boy younger than two with acute myeloid leukemia, due to receive a stem cell transplant. The gene calls are TRBV20-1 and TRBJ2-7; D is unresolved. This sample comprised PBMCs, obtained before TCRalphabeta/CD19-depleted stem cell transplant. The CDR3 nucleotides are TGCAGTGCTAGAAACTACGAGCAGTACTTC. Its translation is CSARNYEQYF.